This T cell receptor beta chain derives from a study of T-cell reconstitution after alpha-beta-depleted transplantation in children. Study outcomes and limitations: The study traced high day-60 TCRbeta diversity in some patients to surviving recipient T cells and thymic progenitors. In patients about two months after transplant, alpha-beta T cells reportedly arose from several hundred expanded graft clones.

Worth noting for this clonotype: Its antigen is not identified.

The CDR3 extends over 12 amino acids. CDR1 and CDR2 (germline): LNHDA, SQIVND (reference sequence). Trimming left V 3 bases short and J 6 bases short, with 6 bases between. During its preparation, the TCRbeta library received unique molecular identifiers. Each CDR3 protein is one row after TCRdb ran MiXCR on the PCR reads. The sample has a few hundred thousand distinct CDR3 sequences, approximately 30% seen once. The source is a boy under three years old with Wiskott-Aldrich syndrome, due to receive a stem cell transplant. V and J are TRBV19 and TRBJ1-5; D gene ambiguous. The sequenced sample was PBMCs, obtained before TCRalphabeta/CD19-depleted stem cell transplant. The CDR3: CASSIYSQPQHF. The CDR3 nucleotides read TGTGCCAGTAGTATCTACAGTCAGCCCCAGCATTTT.